The next 26 T cell receptor beta chains were all read from a single sample in a study of T cell responses to AZD1222 COVID-19 vaccine. Here immunoSEQ multiplex PCR was the method, and the copy in TCRdb shows in-frame clones only, minus some. The data contain approximately 94,000 clones, around 87% of them singletons. The source was peripheral blood, collected on day 0 of MenACWY control vaccination. The receptors were gathered from an adult in good health.

The V and J genes are TRBV27 and TRBJ1-5; D ambiguous. CDR3 size: 16 residues. With 0 bases removed from V and 4 bases from J, the gap between germline ends came to 13 bases. From germline, CDR1 is MNHEY and CDR2 SMNVEV (reference sequence). CDR3 in amino acids: CASSLSGMDRNQPQHF. CDR3 sequence (DNA): TGTGCCAGCAGTTTATCAGGGATGGATAGAAATCAGCCCCAGCATTTT.

The chain links TRBV18 to TRBJ2-1, with 12 bases aligning to TRBD2. There are 17 residues in the CDR3. V lost 5 bases to trimming and J lost 5 bases; unmatched junction nucleotides: 10. The germline V gene has CDR1 KGHSH and CDR2 LQKENI. CDR3 protein: CASSYYLAGGFDNEQFF. CDR3 coding DNA: TGTGCCAGCTCATACTATCTAGCGGGAGGGTTCGACAATGAGCAGTTCTTC.

This sequence joins TRBV12-3 or TRBV12-4 and TRBJ1-1; TRBD1 matches at 8 bases. This CDR3 contains 13 residues. The V segment lost 5 bases and the J segment 4 bases; nucleotides outside the gene matches: 3. Written as DNA, the CDR3 is TGTGCCAGCAGTCTCGGACAGGGCACTGAAGCTTTCTTT. As protein: CASSLGQGTEAFF.

The chain couples TRBV28 to TRBJ1-6, with a tentative D call TRBD1 (6 bases). V was clipped by 6 bases and J by 4 bases, with 13 bases between them. The CDR3 is made up of 15 amino acids. CDR1 MDHEN and CDR2 SYDVKM come from the germline V gene. The DNA for the CDR3 is TGTGCCAGCAGCTTTGGAGGACAGTATAATTCACCCCTCCACTTT. As protein: CASSFGGQYNSPLHF.

The chain links TRBV2 to TRBJ2-3; 11 bases map to TRBD2. Germline trimming cut 6 bases from V and 1 base from J; bases unmatched to any gene: 6. Germline CDR1 and CDR2: SNHLY and FYNNEI. CDR3 length equals 16 residues. CDR3 sequence: CASRTLAGGGTDTQYF. CDR3 bases: TGTGCCAGCAGGACGCTAGCGGGAGGCGGCACAGATACGCAGTATTTT.

The table lists this clone with a count of one. The chain combines TRBV7-2 with TRBJ2-5; 7 bases agree with TRBD2. Germline V gene lookup returns CDR1 SGHTA and CDR2 FQGNSA. With 1 base clipped from V and 2 bases from J, the junction kept 4 bases outside the gene matches. This CDR3 spans 15 amino acids. This chain's CDR3 is CASSLVPRGQETQYF. CDR3 DNA: TGTGCCAGCAGCTTAGTTCCGCGGGGGCAAGAGACCCAGTACTTC.

The chain combines TRBV4-1 with TRBJ2-3; D gene uncertain. Germline V gives CDR1 MGHRA, CDR2 YSYEKL. Between the trimmed V and J ends, which lost 1 base and 4 bases, there was a span of 15 bases. The CDR3 loop spans 16 amino acids. CDR3 bases: TGCGCCAGCAGCCAAGGACTCGGCAGGTTTGCAGATACGCAGTATTTT. Translated: CASSQGLGRFADTQYF.

This clone came up a few times. The chain is built from TRBV9 and TRBJ2-2, with TRBD2 identical over 7 bases. Germline V gene data show CDR1 as SGDLS and CDR2 as YYNGEE. Trimming cost V 0 bases and J 0 bases; bases outside gene matches: 8. CDR3 size: 18 residues. The CDR3 sequence is CASSVVSVGGTNTGELFF. DNA for the CDR3: TGTGCCAGCAGCGTAGTAAGTGTGGGAGGGACGAACACCGGGGAGCTGTTTTTT.

The chain uses TRBV19 and TRBJ2-5; D is unresolved. The V end was cut by 6 bases, the J end by 3 bases, with 11 bases between. The CDR3 loop spans 13 amino acids. Germline loops: CDR1 LNHDA, CDR2 SQIVND (reference sequence). CDR3 protein: CASSTVREETQYF. CDR3 bases: TGTGCCAGTAGCACCGTTCGGGAAGAGACCCAGTACTTC.

The chain employs TRBV25-1 and TRBJ2-7, with 8 positions matching TRBD2. Germline V lookup: CDR1 MGHDK, CDR2 SYGVNS. The CDR3 has 14 amino acids. The ends lost 6 bases at V and 2 bases at J; junction bases unmatched: 6. The CDR3 protein is CASSRAGAPYEQYF. The DNA of the CDR3 is TGTGCCAGCAGCCGAGCGGGAGCCCCCTACGAGCAGTACTTC.

CDR3 nucleotides: TGCAGCGTTACACTAGCGGGGGAAGAGACCCAGTACTTC. Amino acids: CSVTLAGEETQYF. The V and J genes are TRBV29-1 and TRBJ2-5; 11 positions agree with TRBD2. CDR1 and CDR2 (germline): SQVTM, ANQGSEA. V lost 5 bases, J lost 3 bases, and 2 bases stayed unmatched. The CDR3 has 13 amino acids.

V usage is TRBV19 and J usage is TRBJ2-1; D not resolved. The CDR3 is 13 residues long. The ends were cut back, 9 bases at V and 5 bases at J, with 14 bases in the middle. Germline V gene lookup returns CDR1 LNHDA and CDR2 SQIVND (reference sequence). CDR3 loop: CASAKGHDNEQFF. The CDR3 DNA follows: TGTGCCAGCGCTAAGGGCCACGACAATGAGCAGTTCTTC.

The chain carries TRBV6-5 and TRBJ2-1; D is perhaps TRBD1 or TRBD2 (6 bases each). V dropped 5 bases and J dropped 5 bases, with 16 bases sitting between them. This CDR3 comprises 15 residues. Germline CDR1 reads MNHEY; CDR2 reads SVGAGI. This chain's CDR3 is CASSPARGENNEQFF. CDR3 nucleotide sequence: TGTGCCAGCAGTCCCGCTAGGGGGGAAAACAATGAGCAGTTCTTC.

The chain uses TRBV19 and TRBJ1-3; the D is unclear. The CDR3 totals 17 residues. CDR1 and CDR2 (germline): LNHDA, SQIVND (reference sequence). Trimming removed 3 bases at V and 2 bases at J, with 17 bases between. In nucleotides, the CDR3 is TGTGCCAGTAGTATTTTGTTCCAGGACGTAGCTGGAAACACCATATATTTT. Translating it yields CASSILFQDVAGNTIYF.

In DNA, the CDR3 is TGTGCCAGCAGCTTAAACGAGCCCGGCCCGATAAACTATGGCTACACCTTC. Amino acids: CASSLNEPGPINYGYTF. The genes are TRBV7-2 and TRBJ1-2, with unresolved D. The ends were cut back, 2 bases at V and 2 bases at J, with 18 bases in the middle. The CDR3 runs 17 residues. CDR1 and CDR2 (germline): SGHTA, FQGNSA. Full variable domain (missing parts from reference TRBV7-2 and TRBJ1-2): GAGVSQSPSNKVTEKGKDVELRCDPISGHTALYWYRQSLGQGLEFLIYFQGNSAPDKSGLPSDRFSAERTGGSVSTLTIQRTQQEDSAVYLCASSLNEPGPINYGYTFGSGTRLTVV.

The V call is TRBV30, the J call TRBJ2-3; 14 nucleotides agree with TRBD2. Germline V lookup: CDR1 GTSNPN, CDR2 SVGIG (reference sequence). With 0 bases clipped from V and 5 bases from J, the junction kept 4 bases outside the gene matches. The length of the CDR3 is 16 residues. The chain's CDR3 is CAWSVGLAGVGDTQYF. CDR3 DNA: TGTGCCTGGAGTGTGGGACTAGCGGGAGTCGGAGATACGCAGTATTTT.

The gene calls are TRBV5-8 and TRBJ1-5, with 7 bases fitting TRBD1. V shed 5 bases and J 6 bases; nucleotides not matched to a gene: 5. The CDR3 length is 13 residues. CDR1 is SGHTS and CDR2 is YDEGEE in the germline V gene. This CDR3 is CASSNRGGQPQHF. The CDR3, as DNA: TGTGCCAGCAGTAACAGGGGAGGTCAGCCCCAGCATTTT.

As DNA, the CDR3 is TGCGCCAGCAGCCAAGAGCTAGACAGGGCATATGGCTACACCTTC. Residues: CASSQELDRAYGYTF. The gene calls are TRBV4-3 and TRBJ1-2; 7 nucleotides line up with TRBD1. The V segment lost 0 bases and the J segment 5 bases; nucleotides outside the gene matches: 6. Germline V lookup: CDR1 LGHNA, CDR2 YSLEER. The CDR3 extends over 15 amino acids.

J is TRBJ2-3 and V is TRBV11-2; D gene uncertain. The germline V gene encodes CDR1 SGHAT and CDR2 FQNNGV. This CDR3 comprises 17 residues. V lost 0 bases and J 1 base, leaving 14 bases between the germline ends. CDR3 region: CASSLDPPGWGTDTQYF. CDR3 DNA: TGTGCCAGCAGCTTAGACCCCCCAGGCTGGGGCACAGATACGCAGTATTTT.

This clone appeared a single time. The chain combines TRBV18 with TRBJ1-2, with D uncertain. V lost 0 bases and J lost 3, with 11 bases in between. The CDR3 totals 15 residues. From germline, CDR1 is KGHSH and CDR2 LQKENI. The CDR3 region is CASSPPRGLDYGYTF. CDR3 coding DNA: TGTGCCAGCTCACCACCGAGAGGTCTGGACTATGGCTACACCTTC.

This clone was seen a single time. The chain couples TRBV4-1 to TRBJ1-2; D remains ambiguous. Trimming removed 5 bases from V and 8 bases from J, with 9 bases in between. Germline CDR1 and CDR2: MGHRA and YSYEKL. The CDR3 spans 11 residues. CDR3 sequence reads: CASSSGRGYTF. DNA of the CDR3: TGCGCCAGCAGCTCTGGACGCGGCTACACCTTC.

This chain connects TRBV7-2 to TRBJ2-7, with TRBD1 matching over 8 bases. Germline V gives CDR1 SGHTA, CDR2 FQGNSA. The V segment lost 2 bases and the J segment 2 bases; nucleotides outside the gene matches: 2. This CDR3 comprises 14 residues. The CDR3 here is CASSLTRGPYEQYF. The CDR3 nucleotides are TGTGCCAGCAGCTTAACCAGGGGGCCCTACGAGCAGTACTTC. The whole variable domain, remainder taken from reference TRBV7-2 and TRBJ2-7, is GAGVSQSPSNKVTEKGKDVELRCDPISGHTALYWYRQSLGQGLEFLIYFQGNSAPDKSGLPSDRFSAERTGGSVSTLTIQRTQQEDSAVYLCASSLTRGPYEQYFGPGTRLTVT.

The chain couples TRBV5-1 to TRBJ1-5; possible D gene TRBD1, 5 bases. This CDR3 spans 14 amino acids. The germline V gene encodes CDR1 SGHRS and CDR2 YFSETQ. Trimming took 4 bases from V and 5 from J, leaving 13 bases between them. The CDR3 here is CASSPQGGDQPQHF. CDR3 nucleotide sequence: TGCGCCAGCAGCCCCCAGGGAGGGGATCAGCCCCAGCATTTT.

CDR3 region: CASSSLGESFYGYTF. Written as DNA, the CDR3 is TGTGCCAGCAGCTCCCTCGGGGAGTCGTTCTATGGCTACACCTTC. V and J are TRBV7-9 and TRBJ1-2; D ambiguous. This CDR3 is built from 15 residues. V dropped 4 bases and J dropped 4 bases, with 16 bases sitting between them. CDR1 and CDR2 (germline): SEHNR, FQNEAQ (reference sequence).

The V and J genes are TRBV30 and TRBJ1-4, with D hard to call. V was cut by 8 bases and J by 4 bases, with 14 bases left in between. CDR1 is GTSNPN and CDR2 is SVGIG in the germline V gene (reference sequence). The length of the CDR3 is 13 residues. CDR3 nucleotide sequence: TGTGCCGCCGACATATCCGTTAATGAAAAACTGTTTTTT. It yields the protein CAADISVNEKLFF.

The chain carries TRBV6-4 and TRBJ1-1; weak D call: TRBD1 (6 bases). V was cut by 8 bases and J by 0 bases, with 13 bases left in between. CDR3 length: 14 residues. CDR1 and CDR2 (germline): MRHNA, SNTAGT. This chain's CDR3 is CASQGGGLNTEAFF. In DNA, the CDR3 is TGTGCCAGCCAAGGCGGGGGCCTGAACACTGAAGCTTTCTTT.